Following are 14 T cell receptor beta chains from one sample sequenced in a study of early T cells in non-severe SARS-CoV-2 infection. TCRdb re-called the 5' RACE reads through MiXCR, storing one row per CDR3 protein. In the table there are some 55,000 distinct CDR3 sequences, roughly 12% of which are singletons. Sequencing was performed on whole blood, taken at baseline. The source of these receptors is an adult who was a healthcare worker with PCR-confirmed SARS-CoV-2 infection or an uninfected control (not recorded which).

This clonotype was observed many times. V is TRBV27 and J is TRBJ2-5, with TRBD1 as a possible D gene (5 bases). Germline V gives CDR1 MNHEY, CDR2 SMNVEV (reference sequence). This CDR3 region has 15 residues. V was shortened by 1 base and J by 5 bases, with 14 bases between the two germline ends. DNA for the CDR3: TGTGCCAGCAGTTTATATGCAGGGAACCGCGAGACCCAGTACTTC. Its protein product is CASSLYAGNRETQYF.

This clonotype showed up many times. J is TRBJ1-6 and V is TRBV6-5, with TRBD1 identical over 9 bases. The length of the CDR3 is 15 residues. CDR1 and CDR2 (germline): MNHEY, SVGAGI. Trimming removed 0 bases from V and 10 bases from J; junction bases left unmatched: 4. CDR3 amino acids: CASSYSWTGDSPLHF. For the CDR3, the DNA is TGTGCCAGCAGTTACTCATGGACAGGGGACTCACCCCTCCACTTT.

This clonotype was counted many times. This chain joins TRBV7-2 and TRBJ2-1; 7 bases line up with TRBD2. The CDR3 length is 14 residues. Germline CDR1 SGHTA, CDR2 FQGNSA. Trimming removed 5 bases from V and 3 bases from J; junction bases left unmatched: 4. The CDR3 bases are TGTGCCAGCAGCCCGAGCGGGATCTACAATGAGCAGTTCTTC. Its translation is CASSPSGIYNEQFF.

The chain carries TRBV5-1 and TRBJ2-4; D not certain. The germline V gene has CDR1 SGHRS and CDR2 YFSETQ. Trimming took off 2 bases at V and 7 bases at J, with 10 bases between the two ends. CDR3 length: 13 amino acids. The CDR3 DNA follows: TGCGCCAGCAGCTTAGGAGATACGAACATTCAGTACTTC. It is translated as CASSLGDTNIQYF.

The chain couples TRBV3-1 to TRBJ2-1; 9 bases match TRBD2. After removal of 4 bases from V and 5 bases from J, the junction contained 6 bases not matched to a gene. CDR3 length: 15 residues. Germline CDR1 is LGHDT and CDR2 is YNNKEL (reference sequence). CDR3 protein: CASSLGLAPNNEQFF. CDR3 DNA sequence: TGTGCCAGCAGCCTGGGACTAGCCCCCAACAATGAGCAGTTCTTC.

Remarks on this clonotype: At one boundary the junction diverges from the germline segment, which might be a read error. This chain joins TRBV18 and TRBJ2-7; no clear D. The CDR3 consists of 15 residues. Germline V gene sequence: CDR1 KGHSH, CDR2 LQKENI. The CDR3 DNA is TGTGCCAGCACACCCCAGACCGCCAGCTCCTACGAGCAGTACTTC. It translates to CASTPQTASSYEQYF.

This clonotype has just a few counts. This chain connects TRBV7-3 to TRBJ2-5; 10 bases agree with TRBD2. The germline V gene encodes CDR1 SGHTA and CDR2 FQGTGA. This CDR3 region has 15 residues. V was clipped by 3 bases and J by 2 bases; unmatched bases: 3. CDR3 sequence (DNA): TGTGCCAGCAGCTTGGGTAGCGGGAGGCAAGAGACCCAGTACTTC. Its translation: CASSLGSGRQETQYF.

This clonotype was recorded at least ten times. The J gene is TRBJ2-1, the V gene TRBV13, with TRBD2 identical over 10 bases. There are 16 residues in the CDR3. The germline V gene has CDR1 PRHDT and CDR2 FYEKMQ (reference sequence). J gave up 10 bases and V 2 bases, and 11 bases lay outside the gene matches. The CDR3 reads CASSLITSGEKREQFF. The CDR3 DNA is TGTGCCAGCAGCTTAATTACTAGCGGGGAGAAACGAGAGCAGTTCTTC.

This clonotype was seen many times. The rearrangement links TRBV4-1 to TRBJ2-1; the match to TRBD2 covers 11 bases. CDR3 length equals 15 residues. The trim removed 1 base at V and 4 bases at J, leaving 0 bases unmatched. Germline V gene data show CDR1 as MGHRA and CDR2 as YSYEKL. The CDR3 DNA sequence: TGCGCCAGCAGCCAAGGACTAGCGGGATACAATGAGCAGTTCTTC. Encoded protein: CASSQGLAGYNEQFF.

This clonotype showed up just a few times. CDR3 nucleotide sequence: TGTGCCAGCAGCCGAGCGGGTCGGCAAGAGACCCAGTACTTC. It translates to CASSRAGRQETQYF. V and J are TRBV7-2 and TRBJ2-5; a weak D match, TRBD2 (6 bases). Per the germline V gene, CDR1 is SGHTA and CDR2 is FQGNSA. The CDR3 contains 14 residues. Deletions cut 5 bases from V and 2 bases from J, with 12 bases between.

The CDR3 region is CASSFAGNNEQFF. The CDR3 bases are TGTGCCAGCAGCTTTGCGGGGAACAATGAGCAGTTCTTC. The rearrangement links TRBV7-2 to TRBJ2-1; weak D call: TRBD2 (6 bases). The V gene's germline CDR1 is SGHTA and CDR2 FQGNSA. V lost 3 bases and J 5 bases, leaving 8 bases between the germline ends. This CDR3 is 13 amino acids long.

This clonotype was seen more than once but under ten times. V is TRBV5-4 and J is TRBJ2-5; perhaps TRBD1 as D (6 bases). Germline V CDR1 and CDR2: SGHNT, YYREEE (reference sequence). The CDR3 length is 13 residues. V was cut by 4 bases and J by 5 bases, with 12 bases left in between. CDR3 coding DNA: TGTGCCAGCAGCAAGGACAGAGGGGAGACCCAGTACTTC. Translation gives CASSKDRGETQYF.

V is TRBV12-3 or TRBV12-4 and J is TRBJ2-3; D possibly corresponds to TRBD2 (5 bases). The CDR3 is 14 amino acids. The V gene lost 6 bases and the J gene lost 4 bases, with 14 bases spanning the gap. CDR3: CASSVAFGADTQYF. Written as DNA, the CDR3 is TGTGCCAGCAGCGTAGCGTTTGGGGCAGATACGCAGTATTTT.

The chain combines TRBV9 with TRBJ2-3; D possibly corresponds to TRBD2 (5 bases). Germline V lookup: CDR1 SGDLS, CDR2 YYNGEE. V dropped 1 base and J dropped 2 bases, with 11 bases sitting between them. The CDR3 is made up of 15 amino acids. CDR3 coding DNA: TGTGCCAGCAGCGTAACTGGAGGAACCACAGATACGCAGTATTTT. This encodes CASSVTGGTTDTQYF.